This T cell receptor beta chain is drawn from a study of PD-1 blockade in classical Hodgkin lymphoma. This CDR3 has 16 residues. Per the germline V gene, CDR1 is MNHEY and CDR2 is SMNVEV (reference sequence). V dropped 6 bases and J dropped 10; count of bases not matched to a gene: 14. This clone came up once. Time point of the sample: cycle 4 day 1 (C4D1), after less than seven weeks of nivolumab. Each patient experienced a relapse that followed autologous stem cell transplantation, and brentuximab vedotin exposure varied. Profiled with immunoSEQ multiplex PCR; TCRdb holds only in-frame clones, not every one. The repertoire consists of about 33,000 clones, with about 72% occurring once and the leading ten covering 3.9%.

V gene TRBV27 combines with J gene TRBJ2-1; 11 bases align to TRBD2. Material: peripheral blood mononuclear cells (PBMCs), obtained before the fourth cycle of nivolumab. The clonotype was recovered from a human donor with classical Hodgkin lymphoma. The CDR3 sequence is CASRRWGLADPREQFF. The CDR3 bases are TGTGCCAGCAGAAGATGGGGACTAGCGGACCCCCGGGAGCAGTTCTTC.